This T cell receptor beta chain was sequenced for a study of CD8 T cells in Susac syndrome. The length of the CDR3 is 14 residues. Per the germline V gene, CDR1 is SGHTA and CDR2 is FQGNSA. J gave up 4 bases and V 5 bases, and 7 bases lay outside the gene matches. In its sample, this clonotype was seen once. Its target is not known. General study results and limits: The CD4+ T cell repertoires from Susac syndrome exhibited no clonal expansion.

TCR beta was sequenced from blood CD8+ and CD4+ T cells. In Susac syndrome patients, recently defined diagnostic criteria for definite or probable disease were met. TEMRA cells were FACS-enriched, unlike CD8+ and CD4+ T cells, which were negatively isolated. RNA, at about 0.45 to 1 ug, was reverse transcribed with random hexamers. In TCRdb, the immunoSEQ multiplex PCR reads were re-called with MiXCR into one record per CDR3 protein. The sample has a few hundred thousand distinct CDR3 sequences, about 94% seen once. The chain carries TRBV7-2 and TRBJ1-2; TRBD1 agrees at 7 bases. The receptor's source is a human donor with Susac syndrome. The specimen was CD4+ T cells from PBMCs. The CDR3 here is CASSLSDRLYGYTF. In DNA form, the CDR3 reads TGTGCCAGCAGCCTCTCGGACAGGCTCTATGGCTACACCTTC.